This T cell receptor (beta chain) was captured in a study of blood T cells in healthy people across ages. Overall study: Per every two T cells, about one barcoded beta molecule was captured by template switching.

This clonotype came up a few times. V gave up 6 bases and J gave up 2 bases, with 8 bases separating them. CDR1 is MNHNY, CDR2 SVGAGI, per germline (reference sequence). The CDR3 contains 13 residues. A second about 6 to 12 cycle PCR used barcoded and J-beta primers. Each sample provided no less than 2.5 million CDR3-containing paired-end reads. MiXCR, run by TCRdb on the 5' RACE reads, gives a single entry per CDR3 protein. The sample has some 800,000 distinct CDR3 sequences; 20% to 25% are singletons. The same sample was also used in a study of T cells of mothers and their children. Per that study: There were over 10 million TCR beta CDR3 reads from each mother and several million from each child. It was observed that no persistent microchimeric T cell clones could be detected.

Sequencing was performed on blood. This TCR derives from a boy between 10 and 17 years old in good health. J is TRBJ1-5 and V is TRBV6-6, with D uncertain. This CDR3 reads CASRNPGNQPQHF. CDR3 DNA sequence: TGTGCCAGCAGAAACCCGGGCAATCAGCCCCAGCATTTT.